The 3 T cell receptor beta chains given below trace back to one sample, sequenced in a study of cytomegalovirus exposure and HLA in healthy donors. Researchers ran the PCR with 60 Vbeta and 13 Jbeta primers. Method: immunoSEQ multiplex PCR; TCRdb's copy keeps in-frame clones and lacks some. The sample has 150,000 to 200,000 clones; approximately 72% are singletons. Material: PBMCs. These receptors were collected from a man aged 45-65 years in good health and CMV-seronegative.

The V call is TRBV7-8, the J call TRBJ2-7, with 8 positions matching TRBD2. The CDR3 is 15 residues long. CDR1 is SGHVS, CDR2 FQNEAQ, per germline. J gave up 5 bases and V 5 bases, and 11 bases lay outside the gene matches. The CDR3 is CASSTSGGVVNEQYF. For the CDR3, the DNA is TGTGCCAGCAGCACTTCGGGGGGGGTGGTGAACGAGCAGTACTTC.

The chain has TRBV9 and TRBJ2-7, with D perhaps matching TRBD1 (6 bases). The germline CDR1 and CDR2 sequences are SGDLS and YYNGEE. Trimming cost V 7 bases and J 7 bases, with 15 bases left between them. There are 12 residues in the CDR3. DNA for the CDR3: TGTGCCAGCGCAAACCTCAGGGGTGAGCAGTACTTC. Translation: CASANLRGEQYF.

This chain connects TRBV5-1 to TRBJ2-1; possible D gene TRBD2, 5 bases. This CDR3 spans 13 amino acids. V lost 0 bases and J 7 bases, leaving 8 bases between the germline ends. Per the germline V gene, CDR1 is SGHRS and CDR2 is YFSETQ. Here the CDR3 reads CASSLAGVNEQFF. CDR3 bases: TGCGCCAGCAGCTTGGCCGGGGTAAATGAGCAGTTCTTC.